This T cell receptor beta chain was captured in a study of cytomegalovirus exposure and HLA in healthy donors. A note on this clone: Antigen specificity is unknown.

Study conclusions and caveats: There was a cluster of highly shared sequence variants that was likely a sequencing artifact. Common viral pathogens seemed to be connected with several of the most significant clusters, according to a later analysis. When presence/absence was analysed, sequencing depth was taken to be roughly uniform across donors.

From germline, CDR1 is MRHNA and CDR2 SNTAGT. The CDR3 covers 15 residues. Germline trimming cut 6 bases from V and 1 base from J; bases unmatched to any gene: 7. Use of 60 Vbeta and 13 Jbeta primers characterized the PCR. The table came from immunoSEQ multiplex PCR; TCRdb's copy has only in-frame clones and leaves some out. The repertoire has approximately 190,000 clones, approximately 85% of them found once; the top ten carry about 0.8%. J is TRBJ2-3 and V is TRBV6-4; TRBD2 matches 7 bases. The origin of this receptor is a woman aged 18-29 years in good health and CMV-seronegative. Sequenced sample: PBMCs. CDR3 nucleotides: TGTGCCAGCAGCTTTGAGGGAGGGGGCACAGATACGCAGTATTTT. It yields the protein CASSFEGGGTDTQYF.